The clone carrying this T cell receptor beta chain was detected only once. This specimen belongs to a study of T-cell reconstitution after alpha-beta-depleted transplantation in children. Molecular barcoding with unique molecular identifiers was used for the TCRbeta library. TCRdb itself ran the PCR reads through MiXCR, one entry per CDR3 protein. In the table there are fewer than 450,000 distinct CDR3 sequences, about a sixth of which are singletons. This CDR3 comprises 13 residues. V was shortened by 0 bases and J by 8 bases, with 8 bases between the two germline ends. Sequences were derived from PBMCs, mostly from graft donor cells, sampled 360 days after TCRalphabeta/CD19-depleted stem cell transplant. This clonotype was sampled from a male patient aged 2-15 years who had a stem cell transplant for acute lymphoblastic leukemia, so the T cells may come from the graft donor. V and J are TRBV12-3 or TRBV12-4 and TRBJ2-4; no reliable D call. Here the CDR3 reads CASSLATIDIQYF. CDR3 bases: TGTGCCAGCAGTTTAGCGACAATAGACATTCAGTACTTC.